Listed here are 30 T cell receptor beta chains from one sample, sequenced in a study of post-analysis software for immune sequencing data. Prepared TCR beta cDNA libraries contained unique molecular identifiers. TCRdb recomputed calls from the PCR reads with MiXCR, one row per CDR3 protein. The data show about 160,000 distinct CDR3 sequences, around 34% seen once. Sequencing used blood, obtained after autologous hematopoietic stem cell transplantation. These receptors originate from a girl between 5 and 17 years old with multiple sclerosis.

This clonotype was recorded a few times. V and J are TRBV3-1 and TRBJ1-2; D is undetermined. Between the trimmed V and J ends, which lost 2 bases and 3 bases, there was a span of 10 bases. CDR1 is LGHDT, CDR2 YNNKEL, per germline (reference sequence). The CDR3 extends over 14 amino acids. The DNA of the CDR3 is TGTGCCAGCAGCCAATTACCAACAGACTATGGCTACACCTTC. This codes for CASSQLPTDYGYTF.

At least ten counts were recorded for this clonotype. The genes are TRBV5-1 and TRBJ2-2, with unresolved D. CDR3 size: 12 residues. V lost 4 bases to trimming and J lost 6 bases, with 7 bases between them. The germline V gene encodes CDR1 SGHRS and CDR2 YFSETQ. The CDR3 bases are TGCGCCAGCAGCCCCGTCCCCGGGGAGCTGTTTTTT. The encoded protein is CASSPVPGELFF.

This clonotype has at least ten counts. Here the CDR3 reads CSVDRYNEQFF. The CDR3 DNA is TGCAGCGTTGATCGGTACAATGAGCAGTTCTTC. The rearrangement links TRBV29-1 to TRBJ2-1; D gene unclear. Germline-derived CDR1 and CDR2 are SQVTM and ANQGSEA. The V gene lost 3 bases and the J gene lost 4 bases, with 4 bases spanning the gap. The length of the CDR3 is 11 residues.

This chain connects TRBV2 to TRBJ2-1; no clear D gene. V lost 4 bases, J lost 4 bases, and 14 bases lay in between. The CDR3 contains 15 residues. Germline V gene sequence: CDR1 SNHLY, CDR2 FYNNEI. The CDR3 nucleotides are TGTGCCAGCAGTGTAGTAGTATTAGGGTACAATGAGCAGTTCTTC. This gives the protein CASSVVVLGYNEQFF. The entire variable domain, with the rest obtained from reference TRBV2 and TRBJ2-1, is as follows: EPEVTQTPSHQVTQMGQEVILRCVPISNHLYFYWYRQILGQKVEFLVSFYNNEISEKSEIFDDQFSVERPDGSNFTLKIRSTKLEDSAMYFCASSVVVLGYNEQFFGPGTRLTVL.

This rearrangement joins TRBV27 to TRBJ2-7; no clear D gene. V lost 8 bases to trimming and J lost 0 bases, with 8 bases between them. Germline V gives CDR1 MNHEY, CDR2 SMNVEV (reference sequence). This CDR3 has 12 residues. The CDR3 spells CASRASSYEQYF. The CDR3 region has the DNA TGTGCCAGCCGAGCTAGCTCCTACGAGCAGTACTTC.

The J gene is TRBJ2-3, the V gene TRBV29-1; D is perhaps TRBD2 (6 bases). The V end was cut by 5 bases, the J end by 6 bases, with 18 bases between. The CDR3 sequence is 14 residues long. Germline V CDR1 and CDR2: SQVTM, ANQGSEA. CDR3 in amino acids: CSVTWDWWGDTQYF. The CDR3 coding sequence is TGCAGCGTTACTTGGGACTGGTGGGGGGATACGCAGTATTTT.

The chain is built from TRBV3-1 and TRBJ2-3; D might be TRBD2 (5 bases). V lost 1 base and J lost 3, with 11 bases in between. Germline V CDR1 and CDR2: LGHDT, YNNKEL (reference sequence). This CDR3 region has 15 residues. The CDR3: CASSQVVGETDTQYF. The CDR3 nucleotides are TGTGCCAGCAGCCAAGTCGTGGGAGAAACAGATACGCAGTATTTT.

This chain joins TRBV10-3 and TRBJ2-5, with TRBD2 matching 10 bases. The CDR3 length is 16 residues. The J segment lost 3 bases and the V segment lost 3 bases, leaving 7 bases of the junction unmatched. Germline lookup yields CDR1 ENHRY and CDR2 SYGVKD. The CDR3 DNA reads TGTGCCATCAGTGACCTGGGACTAGCGAAAAAAGAGACCCAGTACTTC. Translating it yields CAISDLGLAKKETQYF.

The chain joins TRBV2 to TRBJ2-3, with 10 positions matching TRBD1. The J segment lost 1 base and the V segment lost 6 bases, leaving 4 bases of the junction unmatched. The CDR3 consists of 15 residues. From germline, CDR1 is SNHLY and CDR2 FYNNEI. CDR3 loop: CASSPDRGRTDTQYF. DNA for the CDR3: TGTGCCAGCAGCCCCGACAGGGGGCGCACAGATACGCAGTATTTT. The full variable domain, with the rest looked up from reference TRBV2 and TRBJ2-3, is EPEVTQTPSHQVTQMGQEVILRCVPISNHLYFYWYRQILGQKVEFLVSFYNNEISEKSEIFDDQFSVERPDGSNFTLKIRSTKLEDSAMYFCASSPDRGRTDTQYFGPGTRLTVL.

To note about this clonotype: The junction shows a germline mismatch at one end, possibly a read error. The V gene is TRBV27, the J gene TRBJ2-1; TRBD1 matches 9 bases. The length of the CDR3 is 14 residues. CDR1 is MNHEY, CDR2 SMNVEV, per germline (reference sequence). The CDR3 sequence is CVSSGTGIMHEQFF. The CDR3 DNA reads TGTGTCAGCAGTGGGACAGGGATAATGCATGAGCAGTTCTTC.

This clonotype occurred a few times. The gene calls are TRBV24-1 and TRBJ1-2; TRBD1 agrees at 7 bases. Germline CDR1 is KGHDR and CDR2 is SFDVKD. V lost 0 bases, J lost 10 bases, and 7 bases stayed unmatched. The CDR3 runs 14 residues. This CDR3 is CATSDLQRQGDYTF. DNA of the CDR3: TGTGCCACCAGTGATTTGCAACGGCAGGGGGACTACACCTTC.

This clonotype was detected a few times. Its ends do not fully match the called genes, so a read error is possible. V and J are TRBV6-2 or TRBV6-3 and TRBJ2-5; 10 positions match TRBD2. This CDR3 region has 15 residues. CDR1 is MNHEY, CDR2 SVGEGT, per germline. The CDR3 loop is CASSPSGGFQGTQYF. The DNA for the CDR3 is TGTGCCAGCAGCCCTAGCGGGGGCTTCCAAGGGACCCAGTACTTC.

This clonotype was seen ten or more times. The chain combines TRBV10-2 with TRBJ2-3; D is ambiguous. With 1 base removed from V and 6 bases from J, the gap between germline ends came to 5 bases. Germline V CDR1 and CDR2: WSHSY, SAAADI. This CDR3 is 12 amino acids long. CDR3 amino acids: CASSELGDTQYF. CDR3 in DNA: TGCGCCAGCAGTGAGTTGGGGGATACGCAGTATTTT.

This clonotype was counted only a few times. The J gene is TRBJ2-7, the V gene TRBV29-1; 11 bases are a match to TRBD2. Per germline, CDR1 SQVTM and CDR2 ANQGSEA. The CDR3 loop spans 17 amino acids. J was trimmed by 5 bases and V by 1 base; bases with no gene match: 13. The CDR3 DNA reads as TGCAGCGTTGAAGGCGGCGGTACTAGCGGGAGTCCCCACGAGCAGTACTTC. Translated, it gives CSVEGGGTSGSPHEQYF.

This clonotype was counted between two and nine times. V is TRBV29-1 and J is TRBJ1-2; 8 bases match TRBD1. The ends lost 1 base at V and 7 bases at J; junction bases unmatched: 5. The CDR3 spans 13 residues. Germline V gene sequence: CDR1 SQVTM, CDR2 ANQGSEA. The CDR3 sequence is CSVEAGQGGGYTF. The CDR3 nucleotides are TGCAGCGTTGAAGCCGGACAGGGTGGTGGCTACACCTTC.

The chain couples TRBV2 to TRBJ2-5, with D perhaps matching TRBD1 (5 bases). Trimming shortened V by 6 bases and J by 5 bases, and 7 bases separated the two germline ends. The CDR3 has 11 amino acids. Germline V CDR1 and CDR2: SNHLY, FYNNEI. The CDR3 nucleotides read TGTGCCAGCAGGAAGGGGGAGACCCAGTACTTC. Translated, it gives CASRKGETQYF.

The gene calls are TRBV20-1 and TRBJ2-5; TRBD1 aligns across 10 bases. CDR3 length equals 15 residues. Trimming took 3 bases from V and 4 from J; bases not matched to a gene: 8. CDR1 is DFQATT, CDR2 SNEGSKA, per germline (reference sequence). CDR3: CSASAAGQGTETQYF. The CDR3 region has the DNA TGCAGTGCTAGTGCCGCGGGACAGGGGACAGAGACCCAGTACTTC.

This clonotype has only a few counts. CDR3 nucleotides: TGTGCCAGCAGTTTAGTATATGCGCGGGCAGGGTCGAGTGGGGCCAACGTCCTGACTTTC. Amino acid sequence: CASSLVYARAGSSGANVLTF. The chain joins TRBV12-3 or TRBV12-4 to TRBJ2-6; D assignment may be TRBD1 or TRBD2 (5 bases each). The CDR3 spans 20 residues. V shed 1 base and J shed 3 bases, with 22 bases lying between them.

J is TRBJ2-2 and V is TRBV20-1; D ambiguous. The V gene lost 3 bases and the J gene lost 0 bases, with 5 bases spanning the gap. From germline, CDR1 is DFQATT and CDR2 SNEGSKA (reference sequence). The CDR3 spans 13 residues. The CDR3 nucleotides read TGCAGTGCTAGCTGGGCGAACACCGGGGAGCTGTTTTTT. Amino acids: CSASWANTGELFF.

The gene calls are TRBV28 and TRBJ2-7, with 9 bases identical to TRBD1. This CDR3 has 13 amino acids. The ends lost 1 base at V and 6 bases at J; junction bases unmatched: 1. Germline CDR1 and CDR2: MDHEN and SYDVKM. CDR3 sequence: CASSLLGQGEQYF. The CDR3, as DNA: TGTGCCAGCAGTTTATTGGGACAGGGCGAGCAGTACTTC. The variable domain in full, with the rest retrieved from reference TRBV28 and TRBJ2-7, is DVKVTQSSRYLVKRTGEKVFLECVQDMDHENMFWYRQDPGLGLRLIYFSYDVKMKEKGDIPEGYSVSREKKERFSLILESASTNQTSMYLCASSLLGQGEQYFGPGTRLTVT.

This chain connects TRBV9 to TRBJ2-7, with D possibly being TRBD1 or TRBD2 (7 bases each). V lost 7 bases, J lost 0 bases, and 14 bases lay in between. Germline CDR1 SGDLS, CDR2 YYNGEE. The CDR3 loop spans 14 amino acids. The CDR3 protein is CASSRGGSSYEQYF. CDR3 in DNA: TGTGCCAGCTCCAGGGGGGGTAGCTCCTACGAGCAGTACTTC.

This clonotype has only a few counts. The chain is built from TRBV4-1 and TRBJ2-7; 7 bases agree with TRBD2. The CDR3 extends over 15 amino acids. V trimming: 3 bases; J trimming: 6 bases; junction bases outside the gene matches: 11. The germline CDR1 and CDR2 sequences are MGHRA and YSYEKL. This chain's CDR3 is CASSQLAVGGPEQYF. CDR3 bases: TGCGCCAGCAGCCAGCTAGCGGTTGGGGGACCCGAGCAGTACTTC.

DNA for the CDR3: TGTGCCAGCACCCGTGTTGGGACAGGGGGATTCCTCACGTTCTCAGATACGCAGTATTTT. It codes for CASTRVGTGGFLTFSDTQYF. This rearrangement joins TRBV2 to TRBJ2-3; TRBD1 matches 11 bases. This CDR3 is 20 amino acids long. Germline V lookup: CDR1 SNHLY, CDR2 FYNNEI. The junction had 22 bases not matched to a gene; V was cut back by 7 bases and J by 4 bases.

The V gene is TRBV27, the J gene TRBJ2-1; D not resolved. The CDR3 runs to 13 residues. Trimming cost V 4 bases and J 4 bases, with 8 bases left between them. Germline V gene lookup returns CDR1 MNHEY and CDR2 SMNVEV (reference sequence). In nucleotides, the CDR3 is TGTGCCAGCAGTTCATCGTGGTACAATGAGCAGTTCTTC. As protein: CASSSSWYNEQFF.

The rearrangement uses TRBV5-1 and TRBJ2-4; TRBD1 matches at 7 bases. The J call may be faulty, since TRBJ2-7 better matches the DNA end. This CDR3 is built from 13 residues. Germline assignment: CDR1 SGHRS and CDR2 YFSETQ. DNA for the CDR3: TGCGCCAGCAGCTTCCACAGGGGACACGAGCAGTACTTC. Residues: CASSFHRGHEQYF.

The rearrangement joins TRBV13 to TRBJ2-1, with TRBD2 matching over 10 bases. This CDR3 region has 14 residues. Unmatched junction bases numbered 7, after V lost 5 bases and J lost 9 bases. Germline assignment: CDR1 PRHDT and CDR2 FYEKMQ (reference sequence). In DNA form, the CDR3 reads TGTGCCAGCAGCCCGCGGACTAGCGGACTTGAGCAGTTCTTC. Its protein is CASSPRTSGLEQFF.

This clonotype has just a few counts. The gene calls are TRBV24-1 and TRBJ2-1; D is possibly TRBD2 (5 bases). Germline V gene sequence: CDR1 KGHDR, CDR2 SFDVKD. This CDR3 region has 14 residues. Trimming removed 5 bases at V and 3 bases at J, with 10 bases between. The CDR3 here is CATSASHYYNEQFF. CDR3 sequence (DNA): TGTGCCACCAGTGCTAGCCATTACTACAATGAGCAGTTCTTC.

This clonotype turned up a few times. The V gene is TRBV12-3 or TRBV12-4, the J gene TRBJ2-7; 7 bases fit TRBD1. Trimming took 6 bases from V and 2 from J; bases not matched to a gene: 7. The CDR3 contains 14 residues. The CDR3 region has the DNA TGTGCCAGCAGCCGGGACCAGGGGGCCTACGAGCAGTACTTC. Protein: CASSRDQGAYEQYF.

V and J are TRBV11-2 and TRBJ2-5; 8 bases map to TRBD1. The CDR3 spans 15 residues. Trimming at V came to 6 bases and at J to 2 bases, leaving 8 bases not matched to a gene. Looked up from germline, CDR1 is SGHAT and CDR2 is FQNNGV. CDR3 protein: CASRLRDRPQETQYF. CDR3 DNA sequence: TGTGCCAGCAGGCTCCGGGACAGGCCTCAAGAGACCCAGTACTTC.

The chain has TRBV19 and TRBJ1-5; D is undetermined. Germline loops: CDR1 LNHDA, CDR2 SQIVND (reference sequence). The CDR3 contains 15 residues. The V and J ends lost 6 bases and 2 bases respectively, with 14 bases between them. This CDR3 is CASRNQVNGNQPQHF. CDR3 nucleotides: TGTGCCAGTAGAAATCAGGTTAATGGCAATCAGCCCCAGCATTTT. Drawing the rest from reference TRBV19 and TRBJ1-5, the complete variable domain is DGGITQSPKYLFRKEGQNVTLSCEQNLNHDAMYWYRQDPGQGLRLIYYSQIVNDFQKGDIAEGYSVSREKKESFPLTVTSAQKNPTAFYLCASRNQVNGNQPQHFGDGTRLSIL.